This T cell receptor (beta chain) was profiled in a study of T-cell memory formation after mild COVID-19. Per germline, CDR1 SGHAT and CDR2 FQNNGV. V trimming: 6 bases; J trimming: 3 bases; junction bases outside the gene matches: 8. The CDR3 covers 16 residues. Overall study results and limits: Mainly in CM and EM were contracting CD4+ clones; CD8+ were in EMRA.

This clonotype was counted many times. What it binds is unknown. TCRdb recomputed calls from the 5' RACE reads with MiXCR, one row per CDR3 protein. The data show 300,000 to 400,000 distinct CDR3 sequences, 13% seen once. This sequence joins TRBV11-2 and TRBJ2-3; 11 nucleotides line up with TRBD1. The sequence was collected from a man between 18 and 29 years old who had mild COVID-19 (a few samples of this study predate the infection). Cell type and time point are not known. The sequencing sample was made of PBMCs or a T cell subset sorted from them (not recorded which). The CDR3 nucleotides are TGTGCCAGCAGTCACGGACAGGGGGCTGTGACAGATACGCAGTATTTT. It translates to CASSHGQGAVTDTQYF.